This T cell receptor beta chain was profiled in a study of blood T cell repertoires in COVID-19 (dated by TCRdb to about 2020). The study in broad terms: Samples from collaborators originated in the United States, Italy and Spain and spanned both the acute and convalescent phases of COVID-19. The repertoires were made available in a free public database intended to serve as a resource for research on the immune response to SARS-CoV-2. The material from the prospective study consisted of cDNA or gDNA derived from T cells, B-cell-depleted T cells, or PBMCs. The samples were drawn from two sources: the first 160 participants of the ongoing ImmuneRACE study, and 1,000 to 1,500 subjects contributed by 6 global collaborators. Deeply sampled blood TCRbeta repertoires from subjects exposed to, actively infected with, or recovered from COVID-19 were included in the dataset. Nearly every sample came with metadata listing a de-identified subject ID, COVID-19 status, age in years and sex. Where available, HLA class I and class II types were taken from metadata supplied by the sample provider and were not determined by assay-based typing.

As concerns this clone: Its antigen has not been determined. No clone much larger than this one lies a single base away; base qualities are absent.

After removal of 8 bases from V and 6 bases from J, the junction retains 18 bases not matched to a gene. CDR1 MDHEN and CDR2 SYDVKM are derived from the germline V gene. The CDR3, from cysteine to phenylalanine, totals 17 residues. Only the CDR3 DNA is retained, 51 bases long and in frame from the first base. Each collaborating institution followed its own protocols to collect whole blood in K2EDTA tubes. For TCRbeta analysis, collaborator samples were shipped as frozen whole blood, as isolated PBMCs, or as DNA extracted from either sample type. Findings and caveats that apply to the study as a whole: How much clinical and demographic metadata was included differed by source and by participant, and the metadata was provided uncurated.

TCRbeta CDR3 regions were amplified from genomic DNA by means of the immunoSEQ Assay, a bias-controlled multiplex PCR. The authors' analysis ran thus. The number of nucleated cells in each sample was estimated from the amplification of reference gene primers within the assay. To quantify the absolute abundance of each unique TCRbeta CDR3 rearrangement, sequence reads were collapsed and filtered. For each sample, productive Simpson clonality was calculated by taking the square root of Simpson's diversity index across productive rearrangements. Entries here come from immuneACCESS through TCRdb and include only in-frame sequences with V and J called. Some clones fail to appear in such tables; in the studies checked, an unresolved V gene covers under half of the shortfall, and the cause of the remainder is unknown. V, J and clone size derive from that table, while D and trimming were established from the DNA sequence. The sample table shows 250,000 to 350,000 clones, and roughly 82% are seen once. Of the sample, around 1.5% falls within the top ten clones.

Sequencing used peripheral blood. The chain is encoded by TRBV28 joined to TRBJ2-1; 8 of the junction bases match TRBD2. This clonotype was obtained from a woman between 45 and 60 years old with acute or convalescent COVID-19. The bases read TGTGCCAGCTATCGTACCTTAGCGGGAATCAGACGCAATGAGCAGTTCTTC. Its protein product is CASYRTLAGIRRNEQFF.